The 9 T cell receptor beta chains below were found in one sample sequenced in a study of blood T cell repertoires in COVID-19. The assay was immunoSEQ multiplex PCR, and TCRdb's table has in-frame clones only and misses some. The sample lists about 170,000 clones; 83% were seen once. The specimen was PBMCs or T cells enriched from blood (not recorded which). The receptors were gathered from a woman between 45 and 60 years old in a cohort exposed to, infected with or recovered from COVID-19 (not recorded which).

This clone occurred once. The chain recombines TRBV10-3 with TRBJ2-7; the match to TRBD1 covers 10 bases. The J segment lost 6 bases and the V segment lost 7 bases, leaving 6 bases of the junction unmatched. The CDR3 totals 13 residues. Germline V CDR1 and CDR2: ENHRY, SYGVKD. The CDR3 reads CAITPTGGGEQYF. The DNA of the CDR3 is TGTGCCATCACTCCGACAGGGGGCGGCGAGCAGTACTTC.

Regarding this clone: Other DNA sequences in the same sample also yield this CDR3. This chain joins TRBV7-2 and TRBJ1-2, with D tentatively TRBD1 (5 bases). This CDR3 spans 13 amino acids. Germline CDR1 reads SGHTA; CDR2 reads FQGNSA. V was trimmed by 5 bases and J by 2 bases, leaving 9 bases between them. The CDR3 DNA reads as TGTGCCAGCAGCCTCAGACAGAACTATGGCTACACCTTC. Protein: CASSLRQNYGYTF. The entire variable domain, with the rest obtained from reference TRBV7-2 and TRBJ1-2, is as follows: GAGVSQSPSNKVTEKGKDVELRCDPISGHTALYWYRQSLGQGLEFLIYFQGNSAPDKSGLPSDRFSAERTGGSVSTLTIQRTQQEDSAVYLCASSLRQNYGYTFGSGTRLTVV.

The gene calls are TRBV18 and TRBJ2-1, with 8 bases lining up with TRBD2. V dropped 2 bases and J dropped 5; count of bases not matched to a gene: 2. Germline V gene lookup returns CDR1 KGHSH and CDR2 LQKENI. The CDR3 loop spans 14 amino acids. CDR3 loop: CASSPAGGNNEQFF. DNA for the CDR3: TGTGCCAGCTCACCAGCGGGGGGCAACAATGAGCAGTTCTTC.

The CDR3 loop is CASRPGSSGNTIYF. The CDR3 DNA follows: TGTGCCAGCAGGCCCGGGAGCTCTGGAAACACCATATATTTT. The genes are TRBV27 and TRBJ1-3; D unclear. V lost 6 bases, J lost 0 bases, and 9 bases lay in between. The CDR3 length is 14 residues. Germline V gives CDR1 MNHEY, CDR2 SMNVEV (reference sequence).

The V call is TRBV10-1, the J call TRBJ2-2; 7 bases fit TRBD2. CDR3 length equals 17 residues. CDR1 is WNHNN and CDR2 is SYGVQD in the germline V gene (reference sequence). Germline trimming cut 5 bases from V and 3 bases from J; bases unmatched to any gene: 12. Here the CDR3 DNA reads TGCGCCAGCAGTATGGTGGGAGGGCCGGGAGACACCGGGGAGCTGTTTTTT. Translated: CASSMVGGPGDTGELFF.

The gene calls are TRBV11-2 and TRBJ2-7; TRBD1 matches 9 bases. After removal of 5 bases from V and 7 bases from J, the junction contained 9 bases not matched to a gene. The CDR3 is 14 amino acids. Germline values: CDR1 SGHAT, CDR2 FQNNGV. The CDR3 DNA reads TGTGCCAGCAGCGTCACAGGGGGCGCGGAGGAGCAGTACTTC. It encodes CASSVTGGAEEQYF.

This clone was recorded a few times. This rearrangement joins TRBV10-1 to TRBJ2-7; TRBD1 agrees at 8 bases. This CDR3 comprises 14 residues. The trim removed 8 bases at V and 5 bases at J, leaving 11 bases unmatched. Germline CDR1 and CDR2: WNHNN and SYGVQD (reference sequence). The CDR3 spells CASAEDRARNEQYF. In DNA form, the CDR3 reads TGCGCCAGCGCAGAGGACAGGGCCAGGAACGAGCAGTACTTC.

The J gene is TRBJ2-7, the V gene TRBV30, with D perhaps TRBD1 (6 bases). There are 14 residues in the CDR3. Germline loops: CDR1 GTSNPN, CDR2 SVGIG (reference sequence). V was trimmed by 3 bases and J by 9 bases, leaving 21 bases between them. The CDR3 bases are TGTGCCTGGAGAGAACAGGGCCCGACGAGAGCGCAGTACTTC. Protein product: CAWREQGPTRAQYF.

The V gene is TRBV29-1, the J gene TRBJ1-1, with TRBD1 identical over 7 bases. CDR3 length: 12 residues. CDR1 is SQVTM and CDR2 is ANQGSEA in the germline V gene. The V gene end was trimmed by 5 bases and the J gene end by 4 bases; junction bases not matched to a gene: 4. The CDR3 region is CSVQGETTEAFF. The CDR3 bases are TGCAGCGTTCAGGGGGAGACCACTGAAGCTTTCTTT.